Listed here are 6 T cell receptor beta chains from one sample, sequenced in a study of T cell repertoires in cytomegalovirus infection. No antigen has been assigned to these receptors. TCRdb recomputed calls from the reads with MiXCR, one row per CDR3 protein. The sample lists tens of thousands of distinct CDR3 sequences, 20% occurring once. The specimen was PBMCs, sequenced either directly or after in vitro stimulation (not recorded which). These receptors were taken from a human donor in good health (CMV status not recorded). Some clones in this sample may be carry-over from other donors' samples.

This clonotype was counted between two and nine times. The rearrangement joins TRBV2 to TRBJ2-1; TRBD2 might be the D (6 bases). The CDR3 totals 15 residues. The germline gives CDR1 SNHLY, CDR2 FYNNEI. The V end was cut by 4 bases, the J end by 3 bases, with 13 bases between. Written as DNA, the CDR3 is TGTGCCAGCAGTGTGCTAGTCGGGGGCTACAATGAGCAGTTCTTC. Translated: CASSVLVGGYNEQFF.

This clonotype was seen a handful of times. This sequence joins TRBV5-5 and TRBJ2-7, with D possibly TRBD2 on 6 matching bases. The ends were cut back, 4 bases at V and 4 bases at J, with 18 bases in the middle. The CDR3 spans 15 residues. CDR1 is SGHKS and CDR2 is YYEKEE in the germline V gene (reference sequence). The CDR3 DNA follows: TGTGCCAGCAGCCCGGGACTGGTCTTGAAATACGAGCAGTACTTC. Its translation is CASSPGLVLKYEQYF.

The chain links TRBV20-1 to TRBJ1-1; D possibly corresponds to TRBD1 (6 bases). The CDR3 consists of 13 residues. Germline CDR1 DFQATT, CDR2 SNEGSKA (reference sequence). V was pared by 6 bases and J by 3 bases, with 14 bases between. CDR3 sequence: CSAPRGLDTEAFF. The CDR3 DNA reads TGCAGTGCCCCGCGGGGGCTGGACACTGAAGCTTTCTTT.

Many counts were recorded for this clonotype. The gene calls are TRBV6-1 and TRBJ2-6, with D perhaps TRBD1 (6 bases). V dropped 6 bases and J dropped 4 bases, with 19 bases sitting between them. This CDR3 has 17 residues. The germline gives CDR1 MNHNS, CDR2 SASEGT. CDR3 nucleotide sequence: TGTGCCAGCAGCAAAACGTCACAGGGAGCAGGGGCCAACGTCCTGACTTTC. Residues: CASSKTSQGAGANVLTF.

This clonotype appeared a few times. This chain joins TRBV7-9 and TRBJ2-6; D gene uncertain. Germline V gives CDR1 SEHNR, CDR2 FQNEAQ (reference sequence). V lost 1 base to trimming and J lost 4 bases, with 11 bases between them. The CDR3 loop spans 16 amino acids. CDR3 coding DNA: TGTGCCAGCAGCTTAGGCGGATCCTCGGGGGCCAACGTCCTGACTTTC. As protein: CASSLGGSSGANVLTF.

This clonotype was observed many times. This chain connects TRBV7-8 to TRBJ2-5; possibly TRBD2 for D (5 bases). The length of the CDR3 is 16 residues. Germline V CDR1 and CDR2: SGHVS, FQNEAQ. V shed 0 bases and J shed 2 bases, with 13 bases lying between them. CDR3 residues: CASSLARLADQETQYF. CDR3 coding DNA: TGTGCCAGCAGCTTAGCGCGCCTAGCAGATCAAGAGACCCAGTACTTC.